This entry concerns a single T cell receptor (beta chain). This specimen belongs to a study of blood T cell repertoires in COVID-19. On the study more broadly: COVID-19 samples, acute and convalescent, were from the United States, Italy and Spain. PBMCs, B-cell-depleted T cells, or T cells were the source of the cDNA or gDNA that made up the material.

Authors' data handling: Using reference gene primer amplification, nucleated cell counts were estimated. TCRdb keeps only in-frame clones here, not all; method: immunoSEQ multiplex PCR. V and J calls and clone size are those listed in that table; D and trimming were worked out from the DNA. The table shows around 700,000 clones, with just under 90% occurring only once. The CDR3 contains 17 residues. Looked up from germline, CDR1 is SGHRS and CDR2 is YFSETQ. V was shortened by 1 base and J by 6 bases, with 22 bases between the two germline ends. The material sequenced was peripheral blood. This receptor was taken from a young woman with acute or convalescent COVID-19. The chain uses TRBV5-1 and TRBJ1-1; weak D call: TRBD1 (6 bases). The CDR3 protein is CASSLLSRHREGAEAFF. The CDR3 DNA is TGCGCCAGCAGCTTGCTCTCCCGCCACAGGGAGGGGGCTGAAGCTTTCTTT.